What follows describes a single T cell receptor beta chain. Its antigen is as yet unknown. This entry is derived from a study of long-term antiretroviral therapy in people with HIV. Findings and caveats of the study: Participants lacked recorded data on ART adherence, viral resistance or therapy changes.

V was clipped by 4 bases and J by 8 bases; unmatched bases: 6. The CDR3 is 12 amino acids. Germline lookup yields CDR1 SQVTM and CDR2 ANQGSEA. Version v3.0 of the immunoSEQ assay was performed at survey level. The assay was immunoSEQ multiplex PCR, and TCRdb's table has in-frame clones only and misses some. The sample has over 20,000 clones; around nine tenths are singletons. Sequences were derived from unsorted PBMCs, sampled 0.6 years after starting antiretroviral therapy. V and J are TRBV29-1 and TRBJ1-2; 8 positions match TRBD1. The sequence was collected from a man in his sixties with HIV. The CDR3 protein is CSVVIQGDGYTF. The CDR3 nucleotides are TGCAGCGTTGTGATACAGGGGGACGGCTACACCTTC.